A single sample gave rise to the 32 T cell receptor beta chains below, sequenced in a study of blood T cell repertoires in COVID-19. The protocol was immunoSEQ multiplex PCR, while the TCRdb copy is restricted to in-frame clones and leaves out a portion. There are roughly 50,000 clones in the sample; about nine tenths occur only once, and 25% to 30% lies in the top ten. Sample: peripheral blood. The receptors shown here come from a human donor in a cohort sampled during active COVID-19.

The chain links TRBV28 to TRBJ2-1; D is undetermined. Germline CDR1 reads MDHEN; CDR2 reads SYDVKM. V shed 2 bases and J shed 4 bases, with 6 bases lying between them. The CDR3 length is 13 residues. Here the CDR3 DNA reads TGTGCCAGCAGTTTAAGAGGATACAATGAGCAGTTCTTC. Residues: CASSLRGYNEQFF. Full variable domain (missing parts from reference TRBV28 and TRBJ2-1): DVKVTQSSRYLVKRTGEKVFLECVQDMDHENMFWYRQDPGLGLRLIYFSYDVKMKEKGDIPEGYSVSREKKERFSLILESASTNQTSMYLCASSLRGYNEQFFGPGTRLTVL.

The chain uses TRBV5-1 and TRBJ2-7, with 11 bases identical to TRBD1. Looked up from germline, CDR1 is SGHRS and CDR2 is YFSETQ. With V trimmed by 0 bases and J by 3 bases, 5 bases remained unmatched. This CDR3 region has 16 residues. The CDR3 sequence: CASSLGGQGAHYEQYF. CDR3 sequence (DNA): TGCGCCAGCAGCTTGGGTGGACAGGGGGCGCACTACGAGCAGTACTTC. The full variable domain, completed using reference TRBV5-1 and TRBJ2-7, is KAGVTQTPRYLIKTRGQQVTLSCSPISGHRSVSWYQQTPGQGLQFLFEYFSETQRNKGNFPGRFSGRQFSNSRSEMNVSTLELGDSALYLCASSLGGQGAHYEQYFGPGTRLTVT.

The chain employs TRBV2 and TRBJ2-1; TRBD2 might be the D (5 bases). CDR3 length: 13 amino acids. Germline V gene sequence: CDR1 SNHLY, CDR2 FYNNEI. V lost 7 bases, J lost 9 bases, and 16 bases lay in between. This CDR3 is CASTRTGGFEQFF. CDR3 sequence (DNA): TGTGCCAGCACCCGAACTGGAGGATTTGAGCAGTTCTTC.

In this sample, this clone turned up a few times. This sequence joins TRBV19 and TRBJ2-2; possible D gene TRBD1, 6 bases. V was cut by 3 bases and J by 7 bases, with 15 bases left in between. The CDR3 loop spans 15 amino acids. Germline V gene data show CDR1 as LNHDA and CDR2 as SQIVND (reference sequence). CDR3 DNA: TGTGCCAGTAGTATTTTTCAGGGGAGCGTCGGGGAGCTGTTTTTT. Its protein is CASSIFQGSVGELFF.

The rearrangement joins TRBV5-8 to TRBJ1-4; 10 bases map to TRBD1. The CDR3 consists of 19 residues. Trimming took 4 bases from V and 0 from J; bases not matched to a gene: 12. The germline CDR1 and CDR2 sequences are SGHTS and YDEGEE. For the CDR3, the DNA is TGTGCCAGCAGCATTTGGGGGACTGGACAGGGGGCAACTAATGAAAAACTGTTTTTT. It translates to CASSIWGTGQGATNEKLFF.

The rearrangement uses TRBV6-5 and TRBJ1-1, with TRBD1 matching over 10 bases. V shed 7 bases, J shed 5 bases, and the junction held 7 bases outside the gene matches. The germline gives CDR1 MNHEY, CDR2 SVGAGI. The CDR3 extends over 14 amino acids. CDR3 in amino acids: CASNKGQGRTEAFF. CDR3 in DNA: TGTGCCAGCAATAAGGGACAGGGGAGGACTGAAGCTTTCTTT.

A few counts support this clone. The J gene is TRBJ2-1, the V gene TRBV3-1 (or the pseudogene TRBV3-2); 11 nucleotides line up with TRBD2. CDR3 size: 16 residues. CDR1 and CDR2 (germline): LGHDT, YNNKEL (reference sequence). J lost 0 bases, V lost 4 bases, and 2 bases had no gene match. CDR3 in amino acids: CASSLLAGGSYNEQFF. The CDR3, as DNA: TGTGCCAGCAGCCTTCTAGCGGGAGGCTCCTACAATGAGCAGTTCTTC.

The V call is TRBV9, the J call TRBJ1-6; unclear D gene. V dropped 5 bases and J dropped 5 bases, with 14 bases sitting between them. The V gene's germline CDR1 is SGDLS and CDR2 YYNGEE. The CDR3 loop spans 15 amino acids. DNA of the CDR3: TGTGCCAGCAGGTCAGGCCCGATTAATAATTCACCCCTCCACTTT. Translating it yields CASRSGPINNSPLHF.

This clone was found a few times. This chain uses TRBV9 with TRBJ2-7, with 7 bases aligning to TRBD2. V dropped 4 bases and J dropped 0; count of bases not matched to a gene: 7. Looked up from germline, CDR1 is SGDLS and CDR2 is YYNGEE. This CDR3 region has 15 residues. DNA for the CDR3: TGTGCCAGCAGCCCTTCTAGCGGATCCTCCTACGAGCAGTACTTC. Translated: CASSPSSGSSYEQYF.

This sequence joins TRBV7-9 and TRBJ1-4; 8 bases agree with TRBD1. CDR3 size: 14 residues. Germline V gives CDR1 SEHNR, CDR2 FQNEAQ (reference sequence). V was pared by 9 bases and J by 5 bases, with 8 bases of the junction left unmatched. The CDR3 nucleotides are TGTGCCAGGACAGGGGCGCACGAAAATGAAAAACTGTTTTTT. As protein: CARTGAHENEKLFF.

The V and J genes are TRBV6-1 and TRBJ2-6; D gene ambiguous. With 1 base removed from V and 0 bases from J, the gap between germline ends came to 7 bases. This CDR3 spans 16 amino acids. Germline V gene sequence: CDR1 MNHNS, CDR2 SASEGT. In DNA form, the CDR3 reads TGTGCCAGCAGTGAAGGGGCATCCTCTGGGGCCAACGTCCTGACTTTC. Residues: CASSEGASSGANVLTF.

This chain connects TRBV18 to TRBJ1-1; no clear D gene. With 6 bases removed from V and 5 bases from J, the gap between germline ends came to 7 bases. The CDR3 covers 11 residues. CDR1 and CDR2 from the germline V gene are KGHSH and LQKENI. CDR3: CASSAETEAFF. The CDR3 DNA follows: TGTGCCAGCTCGGCAGAAACTGAAGCTTTCTTT. Drawing the rest from reference TRBV18 and TRBJ1-1, the complete variable domain is NAGVMQNPRHLVRRRGQEARLRCSPMKGHSHVYWYRQLPEEGLKFMVYLQKENIIDESGMPKERFSAEFPKEGPSILRIQQVVRGDSAAYFCASSAETEAFFGQGTRLTVV.

CDR3 DNA: TGTGCCAGCAGTGAAACAGGATATAGCAATCAGCCCCAGCATTTT. Translated, it gives CASSETGYSNQPQHF. This chain connects TRBV6-1 to TRBJ1-5; possibly TRBD1 for D (5 bases). V lost 2 bases and J 0 bases, leaving 8 bases between the germline ends. Germline lookup yields CDR1 MNHNS and CDR2 SASEGT. The CDR3 has 15 residues.

For the CDR3, the DNA is TGTGCCATCTCGGGACAGGGGGCCTACGAGCAGTACTTC. This encodes CAISGQGAYEQYF. V and J are TRBV10-3 and TRBJ2-7; TRBD1 agrees at 11 bases. Germline CDR1 and CDR2: ENHRY and SYGVKD. This CDR3 has 13 amino acids. J was trimmed by 2 bases and V by 8 bases; bases with no gene match: 2.

The rearrangement uses TRBV5-6 and TRBJ1-5, with a weak D call TRBD1 (6 bases). There are 16 residues in the CDR3. The germline V gene encodes CDR1 SGHDT and CDR2 YYEEEE. Trimming removed 0 bases at V and 4 bases at J, with 14 bases between. CDR3 sequence reads: CASSLAPGQPNQPQHF. CDR3 in DNA: TGTGCCAGCAGCTTGGCCCCAGGACAGCCAAATCAGCCCCAGCATTTT. Drawing the rest from reference TRBV5-6 and TRBJ1-5, the complete variable domain is DAGVTQSPTHLIKTRGQQVTLRCSPKSGHDTVSWYQQALGQGPQFIFQYYEEEERQRGNFPDRFSGHQFPNYSSELNVNALLLGDSALYLCASSLAPGQPNQPQHFGDGTRLSIL.

This clone was counted only a few times. V usage is TRBV18 and J usage is TRBJ1-1; 8 positions match TRBD1. The ends lost 3 bases at V and 11 bases at J; junction bases unmatched: 11. This CDR3 contains 14 residues. In germline, CDR1 is KGHSH, CDR2 LQKENI. The CDR3 DNA reads as TGTGCCAGCTCACCGCCGGACAGGGCACTCGGGGCTTTCTTT. Translation: CASSPPDRALGAFF.

The chain carries TRBV5-1 and TRBJ2-7; D perhaps matches TRBD2 (6 bases). Germline CDR1 and CDR2: SGHRS and YFSETQ. CDR3 length equals 12 residues. V was shortened by 5 bases and J by 3 bases, with 9 bases between the two germline ends. The DNA for the CDR3 is TGCGCCAGCAGTTCGACTAGCTACGAGCAGTACTTC. As protein: CASSSTSYEQYF.

The count of this clone is one. J is TRBJ2-1 and V is TRBV9; 16 nucleotides line up with TRBD2. J lost 8 bases, V lost 0 bases, and 8 bases had no gene match. The germline CDR1 and CDR2 sequences are SGDLS and YYNGEE. The CDR3 runs to 18 residues. CDR3 bases: TGTGCCAGCAGCGTAGAGGGACTAGCGGGAGGGCCTCCGGATGAGCAGTTCTTC. This sequence encodes CASSVEGLAGGPPDEQFF.

This clone appeared a few times. Germline is not matched at one junction end, which may reflect a read error. The rearrangement links TRBV19 to TRBJ1-5; 7 bases line up with TRBD1. CDR1 is LNHDA, CDR2 SQIVND, per germline (reference sequence). CDR3 length: 14 residues. DNA of the CDR3: TGTGCCAGTAGTCGGGACAGTAGCTATCAGCCCCAGCATTTT. Its translation is CASSRDSSYQPQHF.

The DNA of the CDR3 is TGTGCCAGCAGATGGGGAACAGGGGTAACCTACAATGAGCAGTTCTTC. Its protein is CASRWGTGVTYNEQFF. V usage is TRBV6-4 and J usage is TRBJ2-1; 7 bases map to TRBD1. This CDR3 is 16 amino acids long. Trimming at V came to 6 bases and at J to 2 bases, leaving 10 bases not matched to a gene. Germline values: CDR1 MRHNA, CDR2 SNTAGT.

V gene TRBV5-1 combines with J gene TRBJ1-4; TRBD1 matches 11 bases. Germline loops: CDR1 SGHRS, CDR2 YFSETQ. The CDR3 covers 17 residues. V gave up 4 bases and J gave up 0 bases; unmatched junction bases: 5. The CDR3 DNA follows: TGCGCCAGCAGCGGCGGGACAGGGGGTCCAACTAATGAAAAACTGTTTTTT. Translated: CASSGGTGGPTNEKLFF.

The chain has TRBV18 and TRBJ2-1; tentatively, D is TRBD1 (6 bases). Per germline, CDR1 KGHSH and CDR2 LQKENI. V lost 5 bases and J lost 0, with 11 bases in between. This CDR3 has 15 residues. Here the CDR3 reads CASSAQQGSYNEQFF. CDR3 nucleotides: TGTGCCAGCTCAGCGCAACAGGGCTCCTACAATGAGCAGTTCTTC. The full variable domain, rest sourced from reference TRBV18 and TRBJ2-1, is NAGVMQNPRHLVRRRGQEARLRCSPMKGHSHVYWYRQLPEEGLKFMVYLQKENIIDESGMPKERFSAEFPKEGPSILRIQQVVRGDSAAYFCASSAQQGSYNEQFFGPGTRLTVL.

The chain carries TRBV27 and TRBJ2-1; D perhaps matches TRBD1 (5 bases). Trimming removed 4 bases at V and 6 bases at J, with 10 bases between. Germline CDR1 and CDR2: MNHEY and SMNVEV (reference sequence). The CDR3 is 13 amino acids. The CDR3 nucleotides are TGTGCCAGCAGTTCCAGGGCCGTCAATGAGCAGTTCTTC. It encodes CASSSRAVNEQFF.

This clone occurred a few times. The genes are TRBV9 and TRBJ1-6; 7 positions match TRBD1. Trimming removed 0 bases from V and 9 bases from J; junction bases left unmatched: 6. Germline assignment: CDR1 SGDLS and CDR2 YYNGEE. The CDR3 runs 15 residues. The CDR3 bases are TGTGCCAGCAGCGTAGAGTGGGACAGAAGTTCACCCCTCCACTTT. As protein: CASSVEWDRSSPLHF.

The chain carries TRBV7-9 and TRBJ1-5; D is uncertain. V lost 4 bases, J lost 3 bases, and 10 bases lay in between. In germline, CDR1 is SEHNR, CDR2 FQNEAQ (reference sequence). This CDR3 is 14 amino acids long. The CDR3 loop reads CASSSGLDNQPQHF. The DNA for the CDR3 is TGTGCCAGCAGCTCAGGACTAGACAATCAGCCCCAGCATTTT.

The chain is built from TRBV29-1 and TRBJ2-1; TRBD2 matches at 10 bases. CDR1 is SQVTM, CDR2 ANQGSEA, per germline. J lost 8 bases, V lost 7 bases, and 8 bases had no gene match. The CDR3 has 13 amino acids. DNA for the CDR3: TGCAGCGGTAAGCGGGAGGGCCTGTATGAGCAGTTCTTC. This sequence encodes CSGKREGLYEQFF.

This chain links TRBV11-2 with TRBJ2-7; 7 nucleotides agree with TRBD2. Germline V gene sequence: CDR1 SGHAT, CDR2 FQNNGV. V shed 5 bases, J shed 4 bases, and the junction held 11 bases outside the gene matches. This CDR3 region has 15 residues. CDR3 amino acids: CASSPPFGRDYEQYF. In DNA form, the CDR3 reads TGTGCCAGCAGCCCTCCCTTTGGGAGGGATTACGAGCAGTACTTC. Full variable domain (missing parts from reference TRBV11-2 and TRBJ2-7): EAGVAQSPRYKIIEKRQSVAFWCNPISGHATLYWYQQILGQGPKLLIQFQNNGVVDDSQLPKDRFSAERLKGVDSTLKIQPAKLEDSAVYLCASSPPFGRDYEQYFGPGTRLTVT.

V is TRBV5-1 and J is TRBJ2-5, with D perhaps matching TRBD2 (6 bases). The germline V gene encodes CDR1 SGHRS and CDR2 YFSETQ. Trimming cost V 0 bases and J 5 bases, with 11 bases left between them. There are 14 residues in the CDR3. The CDR3 loop is CASSLEEGLETQYF. The CDR3 DNA is TGCGCCAGCAGCTTGGAGGAGGGACTCGAGACCCAGTACTTC.

This chain joins TRBV5-1 and TRBJ2-1; 10 positions agree with TRBD2. This CDR3 is built from 17 residues. Germline CDR1 reads SGHRS; CDR2 reads YFSETQ. Trimming cost V 0 bases and J 7 bases; bases outside gene matches: 10. In nucleotides, the CDR3 is TGCGCCAGCAGCTTGGGGCTGGGTAGCGGGAGGAAGAATGAGCAGTTCTTC. It encodes CASSLGLGSGRKNEQFF.

The V call is TRBV20-1, the J call TRBJ1-2; D gene unclear. Trimming removed 3 bases at V and 5 bases at J, with 7 bases between. The CDR3 has 11 amino acids. Germline V gene lookup returns CDR1 DFQATT and CDR2 SNEGSKA (reference sequence). The CDR3 spells CSASTAYGYTF. CDR3 coding DNA: TGCAGTGCTAGTACAGCTTATGGCTACACCTTC.

J is TRBJ2-3 and V is TRBV24-1; D is possibly TRBD1 (5 bases). V gave up 8 bases and J gave up 6 bases, with 17 bases separating them. The CDR3 spans 14 residues. Germline V CDR1 and CDR2: KGHDR, SFDVKD. The CDR3 nucleotides are TGTGCCACCACCGGCGGCGCAGGGTCGGATACGCAGTATTTT. It yields the protein CATTGGAGSDTQYF.

The rearrangement joins TRBV7-6 to TRBJ1-2, with D hard to call. Germline-derived CDR1 and CDR2 are SGHVS and FNYEAQ. Trimming cost V 2 bases and J 7 bases, with 20 bases left between them. The CDR3 totals 16 residues. CDR3 loop: CASSLFDGRRSGGYTF. CDR3 DNA: TGTGCCAGCAGCTTATTCGACGGAAGGAGGAGTGGTGGCTACACCTTC.